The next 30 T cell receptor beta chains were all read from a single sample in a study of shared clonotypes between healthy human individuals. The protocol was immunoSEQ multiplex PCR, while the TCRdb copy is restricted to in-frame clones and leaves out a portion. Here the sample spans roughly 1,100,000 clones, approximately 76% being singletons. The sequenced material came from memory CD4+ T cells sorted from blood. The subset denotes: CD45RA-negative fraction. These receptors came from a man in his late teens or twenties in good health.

The CDR3 reads CASSSTDLSNEQFF. The CDR3 DNA is TGTGCCAGCAGCTCGACTGACCTATCGAATGAGCAGTTCTTC. The chain recombines TRBV7-2 with TRBJ2-1; D is uncertain. Germline CDR1 and CDR2: SGHTA and FQGNSA. The CDR3 is made up of 14 amino acids. V lost 4 bases to trimming and J lost 7 bases, with 14 bases between them.

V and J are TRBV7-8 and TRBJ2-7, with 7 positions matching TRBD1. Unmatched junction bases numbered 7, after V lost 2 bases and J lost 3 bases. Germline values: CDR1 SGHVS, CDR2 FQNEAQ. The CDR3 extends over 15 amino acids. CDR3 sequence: CASSLLGRQGYEQYF. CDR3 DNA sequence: TGTGCCAGCAGCTTATTAGGGAGACAGGGCTACGAGCAGTACTTC.

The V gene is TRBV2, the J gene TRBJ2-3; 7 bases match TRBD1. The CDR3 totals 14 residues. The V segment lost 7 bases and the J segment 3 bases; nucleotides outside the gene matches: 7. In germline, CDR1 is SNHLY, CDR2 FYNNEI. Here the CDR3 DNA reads TGTGCCAGCACCGGGACAGTAAGGACAGATACGCAGTATTTT. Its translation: CASTGTVRTDTQYF.

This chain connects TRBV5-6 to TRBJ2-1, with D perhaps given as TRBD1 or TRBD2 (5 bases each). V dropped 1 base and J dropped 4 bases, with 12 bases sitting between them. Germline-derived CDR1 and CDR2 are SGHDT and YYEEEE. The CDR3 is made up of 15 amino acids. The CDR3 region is CASSLRGTDYNEQFF. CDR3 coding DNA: TGTGCCAGCAGCTTGCGAGGGACGGATTACAATGAGCAGTTCTTC.

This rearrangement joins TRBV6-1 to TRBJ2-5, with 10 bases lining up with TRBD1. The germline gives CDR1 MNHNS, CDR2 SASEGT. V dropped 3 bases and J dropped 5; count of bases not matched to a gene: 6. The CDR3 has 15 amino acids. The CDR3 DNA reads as TGTGCCAGCAGTGACCCGGGGACAGGGGTCGAGACCCAGTACTTC. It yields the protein CASSDPGTGVETQYF.

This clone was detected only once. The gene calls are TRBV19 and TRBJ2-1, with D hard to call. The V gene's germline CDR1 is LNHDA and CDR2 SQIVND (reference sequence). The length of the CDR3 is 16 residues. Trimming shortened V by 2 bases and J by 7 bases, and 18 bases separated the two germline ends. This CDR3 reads CASSIKRRATLNEQFF. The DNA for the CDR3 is TGTGCCAGTAGTATAAAAAGGAGAGCCACTTTGAATGAGCAGTTCTTC.

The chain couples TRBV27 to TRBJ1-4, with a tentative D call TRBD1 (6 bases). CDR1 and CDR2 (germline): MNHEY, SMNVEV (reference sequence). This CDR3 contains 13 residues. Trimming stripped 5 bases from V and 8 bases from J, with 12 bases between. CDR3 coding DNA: TGTGCCAGCAGTCCACAGGGCTTGGAAAAACTGTTTTTT. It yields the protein CASSPQGLEKLFF. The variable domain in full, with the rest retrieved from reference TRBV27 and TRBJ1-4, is EAQVTQNPRYLITVTGKKLTVTCSQNMNHEYMSWYRQDPGLGLRQIYYSMNVEVTDKGDVPEGYKVSRKEKRNFPLILESPSPNQTSLYFCASSPQGLEKLFFGSGTQLSVL.

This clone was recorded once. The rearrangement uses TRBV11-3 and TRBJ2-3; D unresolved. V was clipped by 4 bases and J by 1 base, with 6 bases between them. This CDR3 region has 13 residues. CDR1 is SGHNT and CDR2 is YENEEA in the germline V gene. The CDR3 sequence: CASSSAGTDTQYF. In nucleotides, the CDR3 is TGTGCCAGCAGCTCTGCTGGCACAGATACGCAGTATTTT.

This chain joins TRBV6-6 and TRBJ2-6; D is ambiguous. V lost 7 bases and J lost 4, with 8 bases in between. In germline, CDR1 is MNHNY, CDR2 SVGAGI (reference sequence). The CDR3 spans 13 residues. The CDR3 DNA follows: TGTGCCAGCATAAAATCCGGGGCCAACGTCCTGACTTTC. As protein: CASIKSGANVLTF.

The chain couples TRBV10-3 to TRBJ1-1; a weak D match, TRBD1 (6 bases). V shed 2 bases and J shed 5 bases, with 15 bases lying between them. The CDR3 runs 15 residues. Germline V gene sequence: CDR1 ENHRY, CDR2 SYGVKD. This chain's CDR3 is CAISERAGGNTEAFF. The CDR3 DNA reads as TGTGCCATCAGTGAGAGGGCGGGGGGCAATACTGAAGCTTTCTTT.

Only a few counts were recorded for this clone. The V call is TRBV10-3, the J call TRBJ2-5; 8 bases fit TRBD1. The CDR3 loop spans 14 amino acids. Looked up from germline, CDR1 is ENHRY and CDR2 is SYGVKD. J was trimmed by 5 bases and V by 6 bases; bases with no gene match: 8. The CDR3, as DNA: TGTGCCATCAGCGCGACAGGGGTAGGGGAGACCCAGTACTTC. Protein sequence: CAISATGVGETQYF.

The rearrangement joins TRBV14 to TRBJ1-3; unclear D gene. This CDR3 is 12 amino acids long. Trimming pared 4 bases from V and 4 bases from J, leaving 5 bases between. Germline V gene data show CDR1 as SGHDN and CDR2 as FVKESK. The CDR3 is CASSPPGNTIYF. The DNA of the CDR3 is TGTGCCAGCAGCCCCCCGGGAAACACCATATATTTT.

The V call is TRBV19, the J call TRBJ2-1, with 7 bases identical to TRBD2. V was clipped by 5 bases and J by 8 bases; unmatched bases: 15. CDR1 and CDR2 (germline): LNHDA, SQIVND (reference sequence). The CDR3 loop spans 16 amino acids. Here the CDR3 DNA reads TGTGCCAGTAGTTCCATTGGACTAGGCGGCCAGGATGAGCAGTTCTTC. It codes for CASSSIGLGGQDEQFF.

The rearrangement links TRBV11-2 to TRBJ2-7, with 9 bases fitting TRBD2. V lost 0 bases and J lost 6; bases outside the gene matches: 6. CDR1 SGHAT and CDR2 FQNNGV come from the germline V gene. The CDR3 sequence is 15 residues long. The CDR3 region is CASSLDRTSVSEQYF. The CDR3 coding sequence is TGTGCCAGCAGCTTAGATAGGACTAGCGTATCCGAGCAGTACTTC.

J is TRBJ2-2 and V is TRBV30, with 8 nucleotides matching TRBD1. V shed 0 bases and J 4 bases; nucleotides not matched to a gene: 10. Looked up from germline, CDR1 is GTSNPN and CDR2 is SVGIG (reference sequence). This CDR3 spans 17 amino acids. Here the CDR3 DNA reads TGTGCCTGGAGTGTGGAGGTCGGGACAGGAGGCACCGGGGAGCTGTTTTTT. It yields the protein CAWSVEVGTGGTGELFF.

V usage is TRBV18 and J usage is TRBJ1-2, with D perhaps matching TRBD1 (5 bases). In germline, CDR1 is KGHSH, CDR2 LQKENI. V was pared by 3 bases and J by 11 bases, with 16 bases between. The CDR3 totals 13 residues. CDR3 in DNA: TGTGCCAGCTCACCGGACGGGACCGATGCTTACACCTTC. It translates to CASSPDGTDAYTF.

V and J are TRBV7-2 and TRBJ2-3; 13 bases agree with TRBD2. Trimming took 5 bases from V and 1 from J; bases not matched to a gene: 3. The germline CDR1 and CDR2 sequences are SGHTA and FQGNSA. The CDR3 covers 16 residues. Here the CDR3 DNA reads TGTGCCAGCAGCCGAACTAGCGGGGGGGGCACAGATACGCAGTATTTT. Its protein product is CASSRTSGGGTDTQYF.

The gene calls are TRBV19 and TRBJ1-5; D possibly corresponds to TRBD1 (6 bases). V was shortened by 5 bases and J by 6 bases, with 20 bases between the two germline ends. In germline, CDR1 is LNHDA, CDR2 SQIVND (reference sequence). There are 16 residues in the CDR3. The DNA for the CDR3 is TGTGCCAGTAGTCCTTTCTCCCAGGGGAAGGGTCAGCCCCAGCATTTT. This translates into CASSPFSQGKGQPQHF.

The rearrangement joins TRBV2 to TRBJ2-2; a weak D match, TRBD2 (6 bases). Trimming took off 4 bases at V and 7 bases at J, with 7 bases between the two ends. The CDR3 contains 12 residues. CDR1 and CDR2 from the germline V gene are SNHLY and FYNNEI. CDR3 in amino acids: CASSGGIGELFF. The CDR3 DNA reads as TGTGCCAGCAGTGGCGGGATCGGGGAGCTGTTTTTT.

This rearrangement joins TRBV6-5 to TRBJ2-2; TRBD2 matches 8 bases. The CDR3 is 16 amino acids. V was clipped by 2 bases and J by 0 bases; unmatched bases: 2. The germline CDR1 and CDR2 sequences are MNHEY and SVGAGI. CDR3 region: CASSYLSGANTGELFF. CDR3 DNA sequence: TGTGCCAGCAGTTACCTTAGCGGGGCGAACACCGGGGAGCTGTTTTTT.

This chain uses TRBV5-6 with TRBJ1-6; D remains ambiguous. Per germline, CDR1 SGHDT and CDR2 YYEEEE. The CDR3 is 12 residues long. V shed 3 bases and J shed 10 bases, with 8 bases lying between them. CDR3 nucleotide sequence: TGTGCCAGCAGCTCTAGGTGGTCACCCCTCCACTTT. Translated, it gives CASSSRWSPLHF.

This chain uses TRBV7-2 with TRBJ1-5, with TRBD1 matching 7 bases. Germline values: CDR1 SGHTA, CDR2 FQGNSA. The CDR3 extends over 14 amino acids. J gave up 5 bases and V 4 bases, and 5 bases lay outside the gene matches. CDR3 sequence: CASSSGGFHQPQHF. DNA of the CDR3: TGTGCCAGCAGCTCAGGGGGTTTTCATCAGCCCCAGCATTTT. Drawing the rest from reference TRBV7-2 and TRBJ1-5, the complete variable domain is GAGVSQSPSNKVTEKGKDVELRCDPISGHTALYWYRQSLGQGLEFLIYFQGNSAPDKSGLPSDRFSAERTGGSVSTLTIQRTQQEDSAVYLCASSSGGFHQPQHFGDGTRLSIL.

The DNA of the CDR3 is TGTGCCAGCAGTCCAGGGGGGGGCACCTACGAGCAGTACTTC. Its translation is CASSPGGGTYEQYF. V and J are TRBV27 and TRBJ2-7, with D perhaps TRBD1 or TRBD2 (7 bases each). The germline CDR1 and CDR2 sequences are MNHEY and SMNVEV (reference sequence). V lost 5 bases, J lost 2 bases, and 13 bases lay in between. The CDR3 spans 14 residues.

The CDR3 loop reads CASRRAGETQYF. For the CDR3, the DNA is TGTGCCAGCAGGAGGGCGGGAGAGACCCAGTACTTC. This chain uses TRBV7-2 with TRBJ2-5, with a possible D match to TRBD2 (5 bases). Trimming pared 6 bases from V and 4 bases from J, leaving 9 bases between. CDR1 SGHTA and CDR2 FQGNSA come from the germline V gene. The CDR3 sequence is 12 residues long.

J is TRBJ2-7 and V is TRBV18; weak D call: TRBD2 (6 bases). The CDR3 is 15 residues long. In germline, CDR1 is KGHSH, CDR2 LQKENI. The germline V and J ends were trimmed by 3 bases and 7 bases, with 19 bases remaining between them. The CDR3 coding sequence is TGTGCCAGCTCACCCACGGGTACTAGCTCTAGGGAGCAGTACTTC. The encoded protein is CASSPTGTSSREQYF.

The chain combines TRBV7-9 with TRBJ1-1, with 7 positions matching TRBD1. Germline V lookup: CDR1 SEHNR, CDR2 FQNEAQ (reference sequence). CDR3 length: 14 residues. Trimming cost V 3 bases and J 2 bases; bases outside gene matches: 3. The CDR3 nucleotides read TGTGCCAGCAGCTTTACAGGGGTCAACACTGAAGCTTTCTTT. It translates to CASSFTGVNTEAFF.

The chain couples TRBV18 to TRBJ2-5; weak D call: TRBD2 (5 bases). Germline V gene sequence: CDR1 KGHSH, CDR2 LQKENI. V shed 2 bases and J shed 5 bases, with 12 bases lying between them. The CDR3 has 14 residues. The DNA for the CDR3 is TGTGCCAGCTCACCAAGAGGGAGAATGGAGACCCAGTACTTC. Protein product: CASSPRGRMETQYF.

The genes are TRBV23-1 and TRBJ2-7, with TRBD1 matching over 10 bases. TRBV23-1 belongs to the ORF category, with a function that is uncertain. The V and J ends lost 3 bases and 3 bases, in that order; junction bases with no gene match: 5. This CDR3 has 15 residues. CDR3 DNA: TGCGCCAGCAGTCAGTCAGGACAGGGGGACTACGAGCAGTACTTC. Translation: CASSQSGQGDYEQYF.

CDR3: CASSPRTGSSYEQYF. The CDR3 DNA sequence: TGTGCCAGCTCACCCCGGACAGGGAGCTCCTACGAGCAGTACTTC. The V gene is TRBV18, the J gene TRBJ2-7; 8 positions match TRBD1. This CDR3 is built from 15 residues. Germline CDR1 reads KGHSH; CDR2 reads LQKENI. Trimming at V came to 3 bases and at J to 0 bases, leaving 4 bases not matched to a gene.

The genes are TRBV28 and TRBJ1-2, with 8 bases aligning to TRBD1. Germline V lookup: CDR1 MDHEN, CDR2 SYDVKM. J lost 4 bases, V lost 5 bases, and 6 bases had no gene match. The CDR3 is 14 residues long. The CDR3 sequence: CASSAGQDIYGYTF. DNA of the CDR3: TGTGCCAGCAGTGCGGGACAGGACATCTATGGCTACACCTTC.